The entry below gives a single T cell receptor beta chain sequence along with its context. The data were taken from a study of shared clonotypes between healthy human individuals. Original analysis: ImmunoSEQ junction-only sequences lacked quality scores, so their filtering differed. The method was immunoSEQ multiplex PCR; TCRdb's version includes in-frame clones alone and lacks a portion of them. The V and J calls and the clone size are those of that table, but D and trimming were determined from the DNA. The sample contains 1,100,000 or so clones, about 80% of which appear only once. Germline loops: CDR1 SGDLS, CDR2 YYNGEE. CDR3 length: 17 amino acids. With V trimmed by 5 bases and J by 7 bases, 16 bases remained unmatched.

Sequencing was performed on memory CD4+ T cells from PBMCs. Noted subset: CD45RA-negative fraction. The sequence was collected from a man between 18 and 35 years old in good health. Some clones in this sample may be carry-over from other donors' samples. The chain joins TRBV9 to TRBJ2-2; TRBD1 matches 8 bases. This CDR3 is CASSGRTGRALGGELFF. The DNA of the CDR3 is TGTGCCAGCAGTGGAAGGACAGGGCGGGCTTTAGGCGGGGAGCTGTTTTTT. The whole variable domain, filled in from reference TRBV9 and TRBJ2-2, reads DSGVTQTPKHLITATGQRVTLRCSPRSGDLSVYWYQQSLDQGLQFLIQYYNGEERAKGNILERFSAQQFPDLHSELNLSSLELGDSALYFCASSGRTGRALGGELFFGEGSRLTVL.